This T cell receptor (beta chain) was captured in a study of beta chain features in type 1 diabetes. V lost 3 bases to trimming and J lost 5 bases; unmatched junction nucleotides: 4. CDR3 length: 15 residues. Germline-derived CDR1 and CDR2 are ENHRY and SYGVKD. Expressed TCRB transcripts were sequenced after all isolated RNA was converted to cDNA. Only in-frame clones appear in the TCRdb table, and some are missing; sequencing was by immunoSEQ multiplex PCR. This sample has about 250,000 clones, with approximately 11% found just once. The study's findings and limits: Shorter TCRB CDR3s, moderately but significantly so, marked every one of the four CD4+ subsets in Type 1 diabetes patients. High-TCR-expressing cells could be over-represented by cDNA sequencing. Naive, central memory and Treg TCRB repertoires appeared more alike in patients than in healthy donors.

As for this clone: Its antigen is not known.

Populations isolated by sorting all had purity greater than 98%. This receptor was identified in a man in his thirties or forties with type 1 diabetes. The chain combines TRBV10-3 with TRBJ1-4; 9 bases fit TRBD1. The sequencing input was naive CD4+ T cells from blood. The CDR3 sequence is CAISDPGTGNEKLFF. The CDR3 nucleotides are TGTGCCATCAGTGATCCCGGGACAGGGAATGAAAAACTGTTTTTT.